These 5 T cell receptor beta chains were all obtained from the same sample, sequenced in a study of blood T cell repertoires in COVID-19. Measured with immunoSEQ multiplex PCR; TCRdb has only the in-frame clones, and not every one. The repertoire holds 99,000 or so clones, with 85% to 90% as singletons. The material sequenced was peripheral blood. The origin of the receptors is a man aged 50-59 years with acute or convalescent COVID-19.

This chain links TRBV12-5 with TRBJ2-7; 8 bases align to TRBD1. J lost 4 bases, V lost 6 bases, and 5 bases had no gene match. The CDR3 consists of 13 residues. CDR1 and CDR2 from the germline V gene are LGHNT and FRNRAP. The CDR3 protein is CASGWDRYYEQYF. The CDR3 coding sequence is TGTGCTAGTGGGTGGGACAGGTATTACGAGCAGTACTTC. Supplemented by reference TRBV12-5 and TRBJ2-7, the full variable domain reads DARVTQTPRHKVTEMGQEVTMRCQPILGHNTVFWYRQTMMQGLELLAYFRNRAPLDDSGMPKDRFSAEMPDATLATLKIQPSEPRDSAVYFCASGWDRYYEQYFGPGTRLTVT.

CDR3 residues: CASSQIQGDDYGYTF. CDR3 DNA: TGTGCCAGCTCACAAATACAGGGGGATGACTATGGCTACACCTTC. This chain links TRBV18 with TRBJ1-2, with 8 bases fitting TRBD1. V shed 4 bases and J 3 bases; nucleotides not matched to a gene: 7. The CDR3 has 15 amino acids. Germline lookup yields CDR1 KGHSH and CDR2 LQKENI.

The J gene is TRBJ2-7, the V gene TRBV5-6, with D possibly being TRBD1 (6 bases). The germline gives CDR1 SGHDT, CDR2 YYEEEE. The V end lost 4 bases, the J end lost 0 bases, and 17 bases lay between the germline ends. The CDR3 length is 16 residues. CDR3 sequence: CASSGYRAWGSYEQYF. For the CDR3, the DNA is TGTGCCAGCAGCGGATACAGGGCTTGGGGCTCCTACGAGCAGTACTTC.

The chain recombines TRBV6-5 with TRBJ1-1, with 10 nucleotides matching TRBD1. With 6 bases clipped from V and 11 bases from J, the junction kept 9 bases outside the gene matches. Germline assignment: CDR1 MNHEY and CDR2 SVGAGI. CDR3 length: 13 amino acids. The chain's CDR3 is CASRGGQGGGAFF. In DNA form, the CDR3 reads TGTGCCAGCAGAGGCGGACAGGGGGGAGGCGCTTTCTTT.

The CDR3 protein is CASSPGGDQETQYF. For the CDR3, the DNA is TGTGCCAGCAGTCCCGGGGGAGACCAAGAGACCCAGTACTTC. This rearrangement joins TRBV27 to TRBJ2-5; the D gene is possibly TRBD2 (6 bases). The CDR3 totals 14 residues. CDR1 and CDR2 (germline): MNHEY, SMNVEV (reference sequence). With 5 bases removed from V and 0 bases from J, the gap between germline ends came to 10 bases.